The 13 T cell receptor beta chains presented below share a single source sample, sequenced in a study of T cell repertoires in cytomegalovirus infection. TCRdb reanalysed the reads using MiXCR and keeps one entry per CDR3 protein. The sample yields roughly 320,000 distinct CDR3 sequences, around 10% seen once. Sequenced input: PBMCs. The receptors originated from a human donor in good health (CMV status not recorded). Some clones in this sample may be carry-over from other donors' samples.

The chain employs TRBV29-1 and TRBJ2-4; no reliable D call. Per germline, CDR1 SQVTM and CDR2 ANQGSEA. The CDR3 has 14 residues. Trimming shortened V by 5 bases and J by 1 base, and 12 bases separated the two germline ends. CDR3 region: CSVRSGLAKNIQYF. The CDR3 nucleotides read TGCAGCGTTCGATCCGGGCTCGCCAAAAACATTCAGTACTTC.

The sample holds many counts of this clonotype. V is TRBV6-6 and J is TRBJ1-6; D is uncertain. The V gene lost 2 bases and the J gene lost 14 bases, with 10 bases spanning the gap. The CDR3 loop spans 12 amino acids. Germline V gene data show CDR1 as MNHNY and CDR2 as SVGAGI (reference sequence). This CDR3 reads CASSYGPEALHF. The CDR3 region has the DNA TGTGCCAGCAGTTACGGACCAGAGGCCCTCCACTTT.

This clonotype was detected many times. This chain joins TRBV28 and TRBJ2-1, with D hard to call. The CDR3 is 14 amino acids. Germline values: CDR1 MDHEN, CDR2 SYDVKM. V was cut by 8 bases and J by 5 bases, with 16 bases left in between. Written as DNA, the CDR3 is TGTGCCAGCGATCGAATAGGGATAGACAATGAGCAGTTCTTC. Translation: CASDRIGIDNEQFF.

The sample holds many counts of this clonotype. The chain uses TRBV7-2 and TRBJ1-4, with D unresolved. In germline, CDR1 is SGHTA, CDR2 FQGNSA. Trimming removed 1 base from V and 11 bases from J, with 8 bases in between. This CDR3 contains 12 residues. For the CDR3, the DNA is TGTGCCAGCAGCTTAGATGGCCCCAAACTGTTTTTT. Its translation: CASSLDGPKLFF.

This clonotype was counted ten times or more. The chain joins TRBV6-2 or TRBV6-3 to TRBJ2-7; 8 bases are shared with TRBD1. V trimming: 6 bases; J trimming: 3 bases; junction bases outside the gene matches: 7. The CDR3 consists of 14 residues. Germline assignment: CDR1 MNHEY and CDR2 SVGEGT. The CDR3 sequence: CASSQTGVRYEQYF. The CDR3 nucleotides are TGTGCCAGCAGCCAGACAGGGGTCCGCTACGAGCAGTACTTC.

This clonotype was found many times. V usage is TRBV7-2 and J usage is TRBJ1-1; D unresolved. Germline values: CDR1 SGHTA, CDR2 FQGNSA. There are 17 residues in the CDR3. Trimming removed 1 base from V and 1 base from J, with 16 bases in between. CDR3 nucleotides: TGTGCCAGCAGCTTAGTATTCGGGCCGCGGCAGAACACTGAAGCTTTCTTT. It is translated as CASSLVFGPRQNTEAFF.

This clonotype was detected a few times. The chain uses TRBV7-6 and TRBJ2-2; 8 nucleotides match TRBD1. This CDR3 has 13 residues. Germline CDR1 and CDR2: SGHVS and FNYEAQ. Unmatched junction bases numbered 1, after V lost 9 bases and J lost 1 base. As DNA, the CDR3 is TGTGCCAGACAGGGGGAGAACACCGGGGAGCTGTTTTTT. It is translated as CARQGENTGELFF.

This clonotype was picked up a small number of times. The V call is TRBV29-1, the J call TRBJ2-1; D could derive from TRBD1 or TRBD2 (5 bases each). CDR1 and CDR2 from the germline V gene are SQVTM and ANQGSEA. Trimming took 2 bases from V and 3 from J, leaving 8 bases between them. The CDR3 spans 13 residues. CDR3 loop: CSVEKGRYNEQFF. The CDR3, as DNA: TGCAGCGTTGAAAAGGGACGCTACAATGAGCAGTTCTTC.

This clonotype has ten or more counts. The V call is TRBV25-1, the J call TRBJ2-7, with 10 bases identical to TRBD1. The junction had 5 bases not matched to a gene; V was cut back by 3 bases and J by 3 bases. The CDR3 sequence is 15 residues long. The V gene's germline CDR1 is MGHDK and CDR2 SYGVNS. In nucleotides, the CDR3 is TGTGCCAGCAGTGAGTTGGACAGGGGGTGCTACGAGCAGTACGTC. Translating gives CASSELDRGCYEQYV.

This clonotype was observed at least ten times. The chain has TRBV28 and TRBJ1-1, with a possible D match to TRBD1 (6 bases). Germline lookup yields CDR1 MDHEN and CDR2 SYDVKM. This CDR3 is 13 amino acids long. The V end was cut by 9 bases, the J end by 0 bases, with 11 bases between. The CDR3 here is CASGTGLNTEAFF. The CDR3 DNA is TGTGCCAGTGGAACAGGGCTGAACACTGAAGCTTTCTTT.

This clonotype showed up many times. V and J are TRBV20-1 and TRBJ1-2; D gene ambiguous. CDR3 length: 12 residues. V lost 5 bases and J lost 4, with 11 bases in between. CDR1 and CDR2 (germline): DFQATT, SNEGSKA (reference sequence). This CDR3 is CSARPDAYGYTF. In nucleotides, the CDR3 is TGCAGTGCTCGTCCAGACGCCTATGGCTACACCTTC.

This clonotype was seen many times. The rearrangement uses TRBV20-1 and TRBJ2-3; D remains unclear. Germline V gene sequence: CDR1 DFQATT, CDR2 SNEGSKA (reference sequence). The CDR3 has 13 residues. V lost 0 bases to trimming and J lost 4 bases, with 8 bases between them. The DNA for the CDR3 is TGCAGTGCTAGAGATCCCCGGGCAGATACGCAGTATTTT. Translated, it gives CSARDPRADTQYF.

J is TRBJ1-2 and V is TRBV4-1, with TRBD1 matching over 7 bases. The CDR3 spans 12 residues. CDR1 and CDR2 from the germline V gene are MGHRA and YSYEKL. V shed 3 bases, J shed 12 bases, and the junction held 7 bases outside the gene matches. The chain's CDR3 is CASSHDRVLHTF. The DNA of the CDR3 is TGCGCCAGCAGCCACGACAGGGTCCTCCACACCTTC.